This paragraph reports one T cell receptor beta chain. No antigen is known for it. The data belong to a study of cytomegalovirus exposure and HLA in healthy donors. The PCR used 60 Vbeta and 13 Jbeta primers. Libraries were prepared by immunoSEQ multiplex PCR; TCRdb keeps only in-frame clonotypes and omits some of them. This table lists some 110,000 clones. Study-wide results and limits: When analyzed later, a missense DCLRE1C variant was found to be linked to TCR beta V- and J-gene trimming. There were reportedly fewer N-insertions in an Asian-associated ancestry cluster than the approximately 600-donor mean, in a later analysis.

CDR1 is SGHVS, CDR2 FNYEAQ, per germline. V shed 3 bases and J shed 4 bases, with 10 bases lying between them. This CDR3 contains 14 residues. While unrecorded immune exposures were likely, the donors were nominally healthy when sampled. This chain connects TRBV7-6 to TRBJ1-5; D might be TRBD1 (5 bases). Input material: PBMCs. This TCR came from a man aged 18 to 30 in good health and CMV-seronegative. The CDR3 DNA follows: TGTGCCAGCAGCTTTGAGGAGGGGAATCAGCCCCAGCATTTT. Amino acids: CASSFEEGNQPQHF.